Below are 6 T cell receptor beta chains sequenced from a single sample in a study of shared clonotypes between healthy human individuals. Using immunoSEQ multiplex PCR, the repertoire was profiled, and TCRdb retains in-frame clones only, with some absent. The table has about 980,000 clones, 60% to 85% seen once. Sequences were obtained from memory CD4+ T cells sorted from blood. Subset meaning: CD45RA-negative fraction. The receptors stem from a man aged 18 to 30 in good health.

The rearrangement joins TRBV5-1 to TRBJ2-7; no clear D. Germline V gene sequence: CDR1 SGHRS, CDR2 YFSETQ. Deletions cut 4 bases from V and 0 bases from J, with 11 bases between. CDR3 length equals 14 residues. The CDR3 DNA follows: TGCGCCAGCAGCCTAAACACCTTCTCCTACGAGCAGTACTTC. Translation gives CASSLNTFSYEQYF.

V and J are TRBV6-6 and TRBJ1-1; D remains unclear. V was cut by 2 bases and J by 7 bases, with 20 bases left in between. Germline-derived CDR1 and CDR2 are MNHNY and SVGAGI (reference sequence). CDR3 length equals 16 residues. The CDR3 bases are TGTGCCAGCAGTTACCTTACAGTTGGGAATGGTAATGAAGCTTTCTTT. This encodes CASSYLTVGNGNEAFF.

The chain joins TRBV6-1 to TRBJ2-7; D ambiguous. The length of the CDR3 is 13 residues. Germline CDR1 MNHNS, CDR2 SASEGT. V lost 1 base, J lost 4 bases, and 8 bases lay in between. As DNA, the CDR3 is TGTGCCAGCAGTGAAGTCTCAACATACGAGCAGTACTTC. Amino acids: CASSEVSTYEQYF.

The chain joins TRBV6-5 to TRBJ2-5; 7 positions agree with TRBD2. Germline trimming cut 10 bases from V and 1 base from J; bases unmatched to any gene: 9. CDR3 length: 14 amino acids. Germline CDR1 reads MNHEY; CDR2 reads SVGAGI. The CDR3 nucleotides are TGTGCCACCATTGAAAGCGGGGCCCAAGAGACCCAGTACTTC. Amino acid sequence: CATIESGAQETQYF.

Only a few counts were recorded for this clone. This chain connects TRBV29-1 to TRBJ2-3; D may match TRBD1 or TRBD2 (5 bases each). This CDR3 spans 16 amino acids. Germline V CDR1 and CDR2: SQVTM, ANQGSEA. V lost 5 bases to trimming and J lost 1 base, with 19 bases between them. The CDR3 nucleotides are TGCAGCGTTTCGGACACCCCGGGATACGGCACAGATACGCAGTATTTT. Translation gives CSVSDTPGYGTDTQYF.

The V call is TRBV5-4, the J call TRBJ2-6; D unresolved. Trimming left V 0 bases short and J 2 bases short, with 6 bases between. The CDR3 is made up of 15 amino acids. Germline V gene lookup returns CDR1 SGHNT and CDR2 YYREEE (reference sequence). The CDR3: CASSLDGTGANVLTF. The CDR3 DNA reads TGTGCCAGCAGCTTGGATGGCACTGGGGCCAACGTCCTGACTTTC.